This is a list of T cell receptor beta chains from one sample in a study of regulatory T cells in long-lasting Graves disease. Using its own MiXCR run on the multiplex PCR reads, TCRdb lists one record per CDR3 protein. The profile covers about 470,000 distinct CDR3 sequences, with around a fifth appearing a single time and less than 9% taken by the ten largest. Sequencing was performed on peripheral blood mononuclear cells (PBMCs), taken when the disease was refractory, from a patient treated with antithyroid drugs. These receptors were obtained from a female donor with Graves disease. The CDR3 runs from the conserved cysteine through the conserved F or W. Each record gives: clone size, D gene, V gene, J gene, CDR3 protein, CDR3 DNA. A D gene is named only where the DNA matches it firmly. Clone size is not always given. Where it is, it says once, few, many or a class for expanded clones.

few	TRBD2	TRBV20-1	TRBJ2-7	CSAGLGRGEQYF	TGCAGTGCCGGGCTCGGGAGGGGCGAGCAGTACTTC
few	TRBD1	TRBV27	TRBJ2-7	CASSLRGQTSYERYF	TGTGCCAGCAGTCTCAGGGGGCAAACGTCCTACGAGCGGTACTTC
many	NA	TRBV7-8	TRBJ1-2	CASSLDEPYGYTF	TGTGCCAGCAGCTTAGATGAACCCTATGGCTACACCTTC
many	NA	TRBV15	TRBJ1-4	CATSRDQGEKLFF	TGTGCCACCAGCAGAGATCAAGGTGAAAAACTGTTTTTT
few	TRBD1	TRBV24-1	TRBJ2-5	CATSVGPLDRGQWETQYF	TGTGCCACCAGTGTGGGGCCTCTGGACAGGGGGCAGTGGGAGACCCAGTACTTC
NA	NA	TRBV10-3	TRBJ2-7	CAISDLLTDYEQYF	TGTGCCATCAGTGATTTGCTGACTGATTACGAGCAGTACTTC
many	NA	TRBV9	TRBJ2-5	CASSHRASVGETQYF	TGTGCCAGCAGCCACCGGGCCTCGGTCGGAGAGACCCAGTACTTC
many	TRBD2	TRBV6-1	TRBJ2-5	CAEGDREGLETQYF	TGTGCTGAGGGCGACCGGGAGGGCTTGGAGACCCAGTACTTC
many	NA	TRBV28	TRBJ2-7	CASSSLGGYEQYF	TGTGCCAGCAGCTCCTTAGGGGGCTACGAGCAGTACTTC
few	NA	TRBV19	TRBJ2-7	CASSIPLGEQYF	TGTGCCAGTAGTATCCCGTTGGGAGAGCAGTACTTC
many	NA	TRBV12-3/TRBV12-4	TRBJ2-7	CASSLAYLSYEQYF	TGTGCCAGCAGTTTAGCGTACCTCTCCTACGAGCAGTACTTC
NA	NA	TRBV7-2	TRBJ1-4	CASSPHEGLREKLFF	TGTGCCAGCAGCCCTCACGAAGGGCTAAGGGAAAAACTGTTTTTT
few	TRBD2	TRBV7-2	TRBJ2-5	CASSLMASGGQETQYF	TGTGCCAGCAGCTTAATGGCTAGCGGGGGCCAAGAGACCCAGTACTTC
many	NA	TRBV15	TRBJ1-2	CATGDYGYTF	TGTGCCACCGGGGACTATGGCTACACCTTC
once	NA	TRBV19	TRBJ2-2	CASSGTPTGELFF	TGTGCCAGTAGCGGGACTCCAACCGGGGAGCTGTTTTTT
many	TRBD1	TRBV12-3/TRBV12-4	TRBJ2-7	CASSLTGFEQYF	TGTGCCAGCAGTCTGACAGGGTTTGAGCAGTACTTC
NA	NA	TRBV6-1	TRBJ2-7	CASTLGGSNSYEQYF	TGTGCCAGCACCCTAGGGGGGTCGAACTCCTACGAGCAGTACTTC
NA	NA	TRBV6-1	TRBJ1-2	CASRPALGTLHGYTF	TGTGCCAGCAGACCTGCCCTCGGGACTCTACATGGCTACACCTTC
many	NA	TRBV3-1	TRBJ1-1	CASSQVHTEAFF	TGTGCCAGCAGCCAAGTCCACACTGAAGCTTTCTTT
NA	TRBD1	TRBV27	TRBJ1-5	CASRQEQGRDQPQHF	TGTGCCAGCCGCCAAGAACAGGGGAGGGATCAGCCCCAGCATTTT
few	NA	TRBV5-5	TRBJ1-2	CASSFTTLNYGYTF	TGTGCCAGCAGCTTCACGACACTTAACTATGGCTACACCTTC
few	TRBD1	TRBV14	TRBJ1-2	CASSHWTGQGYTF	TGTGCCAGCAGCCACTGGACAGGGCAAGGCTACACCTTC
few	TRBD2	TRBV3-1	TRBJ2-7	CASSQVYGTSGTGEQYF	TGTGCCAGCAGCCAAGTATACGGGACTAGCGGGACTGGCGAGCAGTACTTC
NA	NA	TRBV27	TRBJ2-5	CASSLSVGRGRETQYF	TGTGCCAGCAGTTTATCGGTGGGGCGTGGAAGGGAGACCCAGTACTTC
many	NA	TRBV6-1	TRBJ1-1	CATLEVLNTEAFF	TGTGCCACCCTTGAGGTCCTGAACACTGAAGCTTTCTTT
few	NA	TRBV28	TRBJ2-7	CASSLLPGLSYEQYF	TGTGCCAGCAGTTTATTGCCGGGGCTTTCCTACGAGCAGTACTTC
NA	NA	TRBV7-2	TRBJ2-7	CASSIVGREQYF	TGTGCCAGCAGCATAGTTGGTCGGGAGCAGTACTTC
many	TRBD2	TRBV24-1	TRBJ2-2	CATSDPPGLAGVTGELFF	TGTGCCACCAGTGACCCCCCTGGACTAGCGGGAGTAACCGGGGAGCTGTTTTTT
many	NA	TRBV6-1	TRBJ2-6	CASSSVRAGANVLTF	TGTGCCAGCAGCTCCGTCCGGGCTGGGGCCAACGTCCTGACTTTC
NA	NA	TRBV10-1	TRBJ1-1	CASSESPATNTEAFF	TGCGCCAGCAGTGAGTCACCGGCGACGAACACTGAAGCTTTCTTT
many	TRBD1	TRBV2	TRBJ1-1	CASRGQPNTEAFF	TGTGCCAGCAGGGGACAGCCGAACACTGAAGCTTTCTTT
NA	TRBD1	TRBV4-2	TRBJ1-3	CASSQGQNRGLGNTIYF	TGTGCCAGCAGCCAAGGTCAGAACAGGGGTCTGGGAAACACCATATATTTT
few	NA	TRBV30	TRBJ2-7	CAWSEGPEQYF	TGTGCCTGGAGTGAAGGGCCCGAGCAGTACTTC
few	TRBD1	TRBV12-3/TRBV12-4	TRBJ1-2	CASYRGGYTF	TGTGCCAGCTACAGGGGGGGCTACACCTTC
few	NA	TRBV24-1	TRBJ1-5	CATSGEGGNQPQHF	TGTGCCACCAGTGGAGAGGGTGGCAATCAGCCCCAGCATTTT
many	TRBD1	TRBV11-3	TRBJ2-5	CASSSGQGSETQYF	TGTGCCAGCAGCTCAGGACAGGGTTCGGAGACCCAGTACTTC
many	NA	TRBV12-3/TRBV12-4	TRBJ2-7	CASRASASYEQYF	TGTGCCAGCAGGGCTAGCGCATCCTACGAGCAGTACTTC
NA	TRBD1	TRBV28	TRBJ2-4	CASSLGMDRGNIQYF	TGTGCCAGCAGCTTGGGTATGGACAGGGGCAACATTCAGTACTTC
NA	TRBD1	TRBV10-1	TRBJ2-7	CASSEFTGTGLRVYEQYF	TGCGCCAGCAGTGAATTTACCGGGACAGGGTTGCGGGTCTACGAGCAGTACTTC
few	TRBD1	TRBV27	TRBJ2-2	CASSYSNRGVTGELFF	TGTGCCAGCAGTTACTCCAACAGGGGAGTCACCGGGGAGCTGTTTTTT
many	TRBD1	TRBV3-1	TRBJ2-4	CASSQGTGEVKNIQYF	TGTGCCAGCAGCCAAGGGACAGGGGAAGTCAAAAACATTCAGTACTTC
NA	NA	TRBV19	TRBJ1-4	CASRQGEKLFF	TGTGCCAGTAGACAGGGTGAAAAACTGTTTTTT